This TCR beta chain is from a study of cytomegalovirus exposure and HLA in healthy donors. Study-level information: Assignment to the Caucasian-associated ancestry cluster applied to approximately 80% of the approximately 400 genotyped donors.

The PCR ran on 60 Vbeta and 13 Jbeta primers. In the study's own analysis: Later analysis identified 88 million or so unique TCR beta chains, about 11 million shared. Assay used: immunoSEQ multiplex PCR; TCRdb lists only in-frame clones, some missing. The DNA gave D and trimming, while V, J and clone size come from that table. Counted here are about 150,000 clones, roughly 88% occurring once; the ten biggest clones make up 1.2%. Overall study results and limits: Later analysis identified a missense DCLRE1C variant that was linked to TCR beta V- and J-gene trimming.

The CDR3 covers 13 residues. The V gene's germline CDR1 is MRHNA and CDR2 SNTAGT. With regard to this clone: Antigen: not known.

The clonotype comes from a boy between 2 and 10 years old in good health and CMV-seronegative. The genes are TRBV6-4 and TRBJ2-5; TRBD1 matches 10 bases. The last part of the DNA fits TRBJ2-7 better; the J call may be wrong. The specimen was PBMCs. This CDR3 reads CASSRDRGYEQYF. DNA for the CDR3: TGTGCCAGCAGTAGGGACAGGGGTTACGAGCAGTACTTC.